The 30 T cell receptor beta chains given below trace back to one sample, sequenced in a study of cytomegalovirus exposure and HLA in healthy donors. With 60 Vbeta and 13 Jbeta primers, the PCR was carried out. Assay used: immunoSEQ multiplex PCR; TCRdb lists only in-frame clones, some missing. The table includes more than 75,000 clones, 85% to 90% detected once. Sample: PBMCs. The receptors were sampled from a man aged 18 to 29 in good health and CMV-seronegative.

The rearrangement joins TRBV7-9 to TRBJ1-2, with 9 bases matching TRBD1. This CDR3 comprises 17 residues. J lost 7 bases, V lost 5 bases, and 17 bases had no gene match. CDR1 and CDR2 (germline): SEHNR, FQNEAQ (reference sequence). The CDR3 sequence: CASSPTSRDRARCGYTF. DNA for the CDR3: TGTGCCAGCAGCCCTACGTCCCGGGACAGGGCTCGTTGTGGCTACACCTTC.

This chain links TRBV6-6 with TRBJ2-2, with a tentative D call TRBD1 (5 bases). Germline CDR1 is MNHNY and CDR2 is SVGAGI (reference sequence). V lost 3 bases to trimming and J lost 1 base, with 12 bases between them. The CDR3 is made up of 16 amino acids. The CDR3 region is CASSYLSQGNTGELFF. The CDR3 coding sequence is TGTGCCAGCAGTTATTTGTCGCAGGGGAACACCGGGGAGCTGTTTTTT.

V usage is TRBV29-1 and J usage is TRBJ2-4; D not certain. Germline V lookup: CDR1 SQVTM, CDR2 ANQGSEA. There are 13 residues in the CDR3. V lost 2 bases and J 0 bases, leaving 5 bases between the germline ends. In nucleotides, the CDR3 is TGCAGCGTTGAATTCCTAGCCAAAAACATTCAGTACTTC. Its protein is CSVEFLAKNIQYF.

The chain recombines TRBV6-6 with TRBJ2-2, with 16 bases identical to TRBD2. The germline V gene has CDR1 MNHNY and CDR2 SVGAGI (reference sequence). The V segment lost 6 bases and the J segment 4 bases; nucleotides outside the gene matches: 2. This CDR3 contains 16 residues. Written as DNA, the CDR3 is TGTGCCAGCAGGGGGACTAGCGGGAGGGGCACCGGGGAGCTGTTTTTT. Its protein product is CASRGTSGRGTGELFF.

In the case of this clone: One junction end disagrees with the germline gene, perhaps due to a read error. V is TRBV7-9 and J is TRBJ1-2; 9 nucleotides agree with TRBD1. The CDR3 is 13 residues long. The V gene's germline CDR1 is SEHNR and CDR2 FQNEAQ (reference sequence). The CDR3 DNA sequence: TGTTCCAGCAGCTTACAGGGGGCCGATGGCTACACCTTC. Its protein product is CSSSLQGADGYTF.

The rearrangement joins TRBV30 to TRBJ2-2; 13 bases agree with TRBD2. This CDR3 comprises 15 residues. The germline gives CDR1 GTSNPN, CDR2 SVGIG (reference sequence). V lost 2 bases to trimming and J lost 7 bases; unmatched junction nucleotides: 4. The chain's CDR3 is CAWSLGLAGVGELFF. The CDR3 DNA is TGTGCCTGGAGTTTAGGACTAGCGGGGGTCGGGGAGCTGTTTTTT.

This chain joins TRBV6-1 and TRBJ1-5; a weak D match, TRBD1 (6 bases). CDR3 size: 13 residues. Germline values: CDR1 MNHNS, CDR2 SASEGT. Trimming cost V 4 bases and J 3 bases, with 7 bases left between them. The chain's CDR3 is CASSGGHNQPQHF. DNA for the CDR3: TGTGCCAGCAGTGGGGGACACAATCAGCCCCAGCATTTT.

J is TRBJ2-2 and V is TRBV11-2; D is perhaps TRBD1 (5 bases). This CDR3 contains 12 residues. CDR1 is SGHAT, CDR2 FQNNGV, per germline. V shed 4 bases and J shed 11 bases, with 11 bases lying between them. DNA for the CDR3: TGTGCCAGCAGCTCCCTCAGGGTAGAGCTGTTTTTT. Protein product: CASSSLRVELFF.

This sequence joins TRBV19 and TRBJ2-7, with 8 bases fitting TRBD1. J lost 4 bases, V lost 0 bases, and 8 bases had no gene match. The V gene's germline CDR1 is LNHDA and CDR2 SQIVND (reference sequence). This CDR3 region has 16 residues. The CDR3 spells CASSIDGGRGPYEQYF. CDR3 sequence (DNA): TGTGCCAGTAGTATAGATGGAGGCAGGGGGCCGTACGAGCAGTACTTC. The full variable domain, completed using reference TRBV19 and TRBJ2-7, is DGGITQSPKYLFRKEGQNVTLSCEQNLNHDAMYWYRQDPGQGLRLIYYSQIVNDFQKGDIAEGYSVSREKKESFPLTVTSAQKNPTAFYLCASSIDGGRGPYEQYFGPGTRLTVT.

This clone was detected only once. The J gene is TRBJ2-3, the V gene TRBV7-7, with D maybe TRBD2 (5 bases). Germline V CDR1 and CDR2: SSHAT, FNYEAQ (reference sequence). Trimming left V 6 bases short and J 1 base short, with 14 bases between. The CDR3 runs 15 residues. This CDR3 is CASSPGPGGTDTQYF. CDR3 sequence (DNA): TGTGCCAGCAGTCCCGGACCCGGGGGCACAGATACGCAGTATTTT.

This chain links TRBV9 with TRBJ2-5, with D possibly being TRBD1 (6 bases). Trimming cost V 3 bases and J 3 bases, with 18 bases left between them. Germline CDR1 and CDR2: SGDLS and YYNGEE. The CDR3 is made up of 16 amino acids. This CDR3 reads CASSAQKFGGEETQYF. The CDR3 DNA sequence: TGTGCCAGCAGCGCACAGAAGTTTGGGGGCGAAGAGACCCAGTACTTC.

The chain is built from TRBV28 and TRBJ2-7, with 8 bases identical to TRBD2. Germline assignment: CDR1 MDHEN and CDR2 SYDVKM. The V segment lost 1 base and the J segment 4 bases; nucleotides outside the gene matches: 3. The CDR3 is 14 amino acids. DNA for the CDR3: TGTGCCAGCAGTTTATCGGGGGGGGTATACGAGCAGTACTTC. This encodes CASSLSGGVYEQYF.

DNA of the CDR3: TGCGCCAGCAGCTTGGATCGCTATGGCTACACCTTC. It yields the protein CASSLDRYGYTF. J is TRBJ1-2 and V is TRBV5-1, with D unclear. Trimming cost V 0 bases and J 4 bases, with 4 bases left between them. Per the germline V gene, CDR1 is SGHRS and CDR2 is YFSETQ. The CDR3 runs to 12 residues. The complete variable domain, with remaining parts taken from reference TRBV5-1 and TRBJ1-2, reads KAGVTQTPRYLIKTRGQQVTLSCSPISGHRSVSWYQQTPGQGLQFLFEYFSETQRNKGNFPGRFSGRQFSNSRSEMNVSTLELGDSALYLCASSLDRYGYTFGSGTRLTVV.

The V gene is TRBV15, the J gene TRBJ2-1; 10 positions agree with TRBD2. CDR1 is LNHNV and CDR2 is YYDKDF in the germline V gene (reference sequence). The CDR3 covers 14 residues. V shed 3 bases and J 6 bases; nucleotides not matched to a gene: 2. The chain's CDR3 is CATSSRTSGNEQFF. CDR3 nucleotides: TGTGCCACCAGCAGTCGGACTAGCGGCAATGAGCAGTTCTTC.

This rearrangement joins TRBV4-3 to TRBJ1-2; D not resolved. CDR3 length: 16 residues. V was shortened by 0 bases and J by 0 bases, with 11 bases between the two germline ends. The germline CDR1 and CDR2 sequences are LGHNA and YSLEER. CDR3 DNA sequence: TGCGCCAGCAGCCAAGATCTTGGGAGGGCTAACTATGGCTACACCTTC. Protein sequence: CASSQDLGRANYGYTF.

The rearrangement joins TRBV4-2 to TRBJ2-5; 12 bases align to TRBD2. Germline V gene data show CDR1 as LGHNA and CDR2 as YNFKEQ. The J segment lost 5 bases and the V segment lost 0 bases, leaving 10 bases of the junction unmatched. The CDR3 is 18 amino acids. CDR3 region: CASSQEGVLAGGTETQYF. CDR3 in DNA: TGTGCCAGCAGCCAAGAAGGTGTACTAGCGGGAGGTACGGAGACCCAGTACTTC.

V usage is TRBV5-1 and J usage is TRBJ2-7; 10 positions agree with TRBD2. CDR1 SGHRS and CDR2 YFSETQ come from the germline V gene. With 2 bases clipped from V and 2 bases from J, the junction kept 1 base outside the gene matches. The CDR3 contains 14 residues. Here the CDR3 DNA reads TGCGCCAGCAGCTTTCTAGCGGGAGCCTACGAGCAGTACTTC. It specifies CASSFLAGAYEQYF. Using reference TRBV5-1 and TRBJ2-7 for the parts outside the CDR3, the full variable domain is KAGVTQTPRYLIKTRGQQVTLSCSPISGHRSVSWYQQTPGQGLQFLFEYFSETQRNKGNFPGRFSGRQFSNSRSEMNVSTLELGDSALYLCASSFLAGAYEQYFGPGTRLTVT.

This clone appeared a single time. The rearrangement links TRBV11-2 to TRBJ2-1; D not certain. With 5 bases removed from V and 16 bases from J, the gap between germline ends came to 21 bases. The CDR3 has 13 residues. Germline V gene sequence: CDR1 SGHAT, CDR2 FQNNGV. The CDR3 sequence: CASSNAKSLTSFF. CDR3 in DNA: TGTGCCAGCAGCAACGCAAAGTCATTAACAAGTTTCTTC.

This clone came up a few times. The chain employs TRBV18 and TRBJ2-1; TRBD2 matches at 13 bases. Trimming at V came to 3 bases and at J to 5 bases, leaving 16 bases not matched to a gene. The CDR3 totals 20 residues. CDR1 is KGHSH, CDR2 LQKENI, per germline. In nucleotides, the CDR3 is TGTGCCAGCTCACCCAAGGCAGCGACTAGCGGGAGGAAACAAGACAATGAGCAGTTCTTC. Its protein is CASSPKAATSGRKQDNEQFF.

The chain is built from TRBV7-9 and TRBJ1-5; D perhaps matches TRBD1 (5 bases). V dropped 3 bases and J dropped 11 bases, with 17 bases sitting between them. The CDR3 contains 14 residues. Germline CDR1 reads SEHNR; CDR2 reads FQNEAQ (reference sequence). This CDR3 reads CASSFSRGTGAQHF. The DNA of the CDR3 is TGTGCCAGCAGCTTCAGTAGGGGAACGGGGGCCCAGCATTTT.

In DNA form, the CDR3 reads TGTGCCAGCTCAGACAGGGGATCCTACAATGAGCAGTTCTTC. Its translation is CASSDRGSYNEQFF. This chain uses TRBV18 with TRBJ2-1; 8 nucleotides match TRBD1. The CDR3 extends over 14 amino acids. CDR1 and CDR2 from the germline V gene are KGHSH and LQKENI. Trimming took 5 bases from V and 1 from J; bases not matched to a gene: 1.

The CDR3 loop is CASSRQGLPNEKLFF. The CDR3 nucleotides are TGTGCCAGCAGTAGACAGGGGCTACCTAATGAAAAACTGTTTTTT. The chain uses TRBV14 and TRBJ1-4; 8 bases agree with TRBD1. The CDR3 extends over 15 amino acids. Germline loops: CDR1 SGHDN, CDR2 FVKESK. V shed 6 bases, J shed 3 bases, and the junction held 6 bases outside the gene matches.

The chain links TRBV21-1 to TRBJ2-1; the D segment call TRBD2 is taken from the table without a DNA check. TRBV21-1 is tagged as a pseudogene. This CDR3 is 16 amino acids long. The CDR3 spells CASSSPTSGRRDEQFF. CDR3 in DNA: TGTGCCAGCAGCAGCCCCACTAGCGGGAGAAGGGATGAGCAGTTCTTC.

This clone was recorded only once. The chain has TRBV6-5 and TRBJ1-1, with D perhaps TRBD1 (5 bases). The CDR3 sequence is 13 residues long. Trimming shortened V by 6 bases and J by 13 bases, and 21 bases separated the two germline ends. Germline-derived CDR1 and CDR2 are MNHEY and SVGAGI. CDR3 sequence (DNA): TGTGCCAGCAGGAGCGGGACGTGGCTTAACGATTTCTTT. It is translated as CASRSGTWLNDFF.

This chain connects TRBV5-4 to TRBJ2-1; TRBD2 matches 11 bases. This CDR3 has 16 residues. Trimming took 5 bases from V and 3 from J; bases not matched to a gene: 7. Germline CDR1 is SGHNT and CDR2 is YYREEE (reference sequence). CDR3 sequence reads: CASRLTGTSGYNEQFF. CDR3 bases: TGTGCCAGCAGGTTAACCGGGACTAGCGGCTACAATGAGCAGTTCTTC. The full variable domain, in which reference TRBV5-4 and TRBJ2-1 provide the parts outside the CDR3, is ETGVTQSPTHLIKTRGQQVTLRCSSQSGHNTVSWYQQALGQGPQFIFQYYREEENGRGNFPPRFSGLQFPNYSSELNVNALELDDSALYLCASRLTGTSGYNEQFFGPGTRLTVL.

This sequence joins TRBV20-1 and TRBJ2-7, with D possibly TRBD2 on 6 matching bases. The CDR3 consists of 11 residues. The germline V gene has CDR1 DFQATT and CDR2 SNEGSKA (reference sequence). Trimming pared 1 base from V and 9 bases from J, leaving 10 bases between. The CDR3 region is CSARAGGVQYF. The CDR3 coding sequence is TGCAGTGCTAGAGCCGGAGGGGTGCAGTACTTC.

The chain recombines TRBV5-1 with TRBJ2-7, with D perhaps matching TRBD2 (6 bases). This CDR3 contains 14 residues. With 0 bases removed from V and 5 bases from J, the gap between germline ends came to 12 bases. The germline CDR1 and CDR2 sequences are SGHRS and YFSETQ. CDR3 sequence (DNA): TGCGCCAGCAGCTTGGGTCCTGGAGGGGACGAGCAGTACTTC. Amino acid sequence: CASSLGPGGDEQYF. The full variable domain, with the rest looked up from reference TRBV5-1 and TRBJ2-7, is KAGVTQTPRYLIKTRGQQVTLSCSPISGHRSVSWYQQTPGQGLQFLFEYFSETQRNKGNFPGRFSGRQFSNSRSEMNVSTLELGDSALYLCASSLGPGGDEQYFGPGTRLTVT.

The chain recombines TRBV6-1 with TRBJ1-3; TRBD1 matches at 8 bases. The CDR3 is 14 residues long. V lost 6 bases to trimming and J lost 3 bases; unmatched junction nucleotides: 4. Germline CDR1 and CDR2: MNHNS and SASEGT. The CDR3 region is CASRRTGSGNTIYF. The CDR3 DNA follows: TGTGCCAGCAGAAGGACAGGGAGTGGAAACACCATATATTTT.

The chain couples TRBV9 to TRBJ2-3; 8 bases align to TRBD2. Germline lookup yields CDR1 SGDLS and CDR2 YYNGEE. The V segment lost 0 bases and the J segment 0 bases; nucleotides outside the gene matches: 3. The CDR3 spans 16 residues. The CDR3 DNA follows: TGTGCCAGCAGCGTAGGGCCTAGCGGGAGCACAGATACGCAGTATTTT. Protein sequence: CASSVGPSGSTDTQYF.

The chain employs TRBV11-1 and TRBJ2-1, with 10 bases lining up with TRBD2. Per the germline V gene, CDR1 is SGHAT and CDR2 is FQDESV (reference sequence). The length of the CDR3 is 17 residues. Trimming cost V 5 bases and J 3 bases; bases outside gene matches: 10. The CDR3: CASSPTLLAGVYNEQFF. In nucleotides, the CDR3 is TGTGCCAGCAGCCCCACCCTCCTAGCGGGAGTCTACAATGAGCAGTTCTTC.